Below, 2 T cell receptor beta chains from the same sample are listed, as sequenced in a study of shared clonotypes between healthy human individuals. Assay used: immunoSEQ multiplex PCR; TCRdb lists only in-frame clones, some missing. In the table there are millions of clones, over 85% of which are singletons. The sample consisted of naive CD4+ T cells from PBMCs. Subset defined: CD45RA+ positively selected. These receptors were collected from a man aged 18 to 29 in good health. Some clones in this sample may be carry-over from other donors' samples.

The chain uses TRBV7-8 and TRBJ2-7; D uncertain. CDR3 length: 15 amino acids. CDR1 is SGHVS and CDR2 is FQNEAQ in the germline V gene. Trimming took 0 bases from V and 0 from J, leaving 9 bases between them. The CDR3 region is CASSLADPLSYEQYF. DNA for the CDR3: TGTGCCAGCAGCTTAGCGGACCCTCTCTCCTACGAGCAGTACTTC.

The J gene is TRBJ2-7, the V gene TRBV5-4; D is unresolved. V gave up 1 base and J gave up 5 bases, with 10 bases separating them. Germline values: CDR1 SGHNT, CDR2 YYREEE (reference sequence). The length of the CDR3 is 13 residues. CDR3 sequence: CASSLSLAHEQYF. CDR3 sequence (DNA): TGTGCCAGCAGCTTGAGTCTCGCCCACGAGCAGTACTTC.